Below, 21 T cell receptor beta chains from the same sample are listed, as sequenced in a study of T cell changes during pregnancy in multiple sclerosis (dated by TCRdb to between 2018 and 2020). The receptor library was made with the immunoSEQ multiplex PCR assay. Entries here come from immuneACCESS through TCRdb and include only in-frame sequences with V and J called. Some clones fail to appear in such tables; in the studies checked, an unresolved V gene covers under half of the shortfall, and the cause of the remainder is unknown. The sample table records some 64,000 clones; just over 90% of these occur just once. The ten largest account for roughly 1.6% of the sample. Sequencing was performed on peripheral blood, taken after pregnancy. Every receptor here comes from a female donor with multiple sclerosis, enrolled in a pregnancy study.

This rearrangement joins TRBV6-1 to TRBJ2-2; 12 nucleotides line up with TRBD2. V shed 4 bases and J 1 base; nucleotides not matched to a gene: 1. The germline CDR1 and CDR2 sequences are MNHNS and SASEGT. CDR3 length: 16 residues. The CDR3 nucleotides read TGTGCCAGCAGTGGGGGACTAGCGGGGAACACCGGGGAGCTGTTTTTT. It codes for CASSGGLAGNTGELFF.

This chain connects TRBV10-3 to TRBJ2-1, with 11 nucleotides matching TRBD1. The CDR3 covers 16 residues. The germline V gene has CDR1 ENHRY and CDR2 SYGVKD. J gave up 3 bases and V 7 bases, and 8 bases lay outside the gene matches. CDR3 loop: CAIMSGTGGDYNEQFF. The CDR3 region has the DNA TGTGCCATCATGTCCGGGACAGGGGGGGACTACAATGAGCAGTTCTTC.

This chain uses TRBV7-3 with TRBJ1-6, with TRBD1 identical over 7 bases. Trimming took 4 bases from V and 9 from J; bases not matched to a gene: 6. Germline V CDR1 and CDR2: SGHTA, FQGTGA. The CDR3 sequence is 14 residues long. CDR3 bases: TGTGCCAGCAGCTACAGGGGAAGGGGTTCACCCCTCCACTTT. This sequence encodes CASSYRGRGSPLHF. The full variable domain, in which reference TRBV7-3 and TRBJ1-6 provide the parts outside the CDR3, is GAGVSQTPSNKVTEKGKYVELRCDPISGHTALYWYRQSLGQGPEFLIYFQGTGAADDSGLPNDRFFAVRPEGSVSTLKIQRTERGDSAVYLCASSYRGRGSPLHFGNGTRLTVT.

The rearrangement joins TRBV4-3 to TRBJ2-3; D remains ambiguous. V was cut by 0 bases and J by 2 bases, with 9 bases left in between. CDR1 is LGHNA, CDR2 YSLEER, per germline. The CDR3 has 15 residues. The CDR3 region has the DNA TGCGCCAGCAGCCAAGATATCCAGGCCACAGATACGCAGTATTTT. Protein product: CASSQDIQATDTQYF.

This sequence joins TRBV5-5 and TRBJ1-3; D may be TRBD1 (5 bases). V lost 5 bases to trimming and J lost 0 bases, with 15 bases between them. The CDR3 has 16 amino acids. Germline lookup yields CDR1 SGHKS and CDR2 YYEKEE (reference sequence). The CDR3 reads CASSIKQVYSGNTIYF. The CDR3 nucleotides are TGTGCCAGCAGTATCAAACAGGTCTACTCTGGAAACACCATATATTTT. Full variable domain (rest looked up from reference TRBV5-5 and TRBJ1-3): DAGVTQSPTHLIKTRGQQVTLRCSPISGHKSVSWYQQVLGQGPQFIFQYYEKEERGRGNFPDRFSARQFPNYSSELNVNALLLGDSALYLCASSIKQVYSGNTIYFGEGSWLTVV.

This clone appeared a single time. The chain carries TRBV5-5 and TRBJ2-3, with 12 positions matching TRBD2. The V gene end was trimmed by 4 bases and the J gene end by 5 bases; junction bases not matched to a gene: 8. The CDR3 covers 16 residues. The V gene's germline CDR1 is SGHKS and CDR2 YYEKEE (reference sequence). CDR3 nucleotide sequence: TGTGCCAGCAGCCAAACTAGCGGGAGGCGGGTAGATACGCAGTATTTT. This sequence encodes CASSQTSGRRVDTQYF.

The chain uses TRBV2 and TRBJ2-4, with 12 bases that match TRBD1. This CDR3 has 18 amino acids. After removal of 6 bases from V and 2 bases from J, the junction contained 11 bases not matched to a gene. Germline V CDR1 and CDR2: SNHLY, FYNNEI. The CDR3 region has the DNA TGTGCCAGCAGGTCCGGGACAGGGGGCGCGGGTACCAAAAACATTCAGTACTTC. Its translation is CASRSGTGGAGTKNIQYF.

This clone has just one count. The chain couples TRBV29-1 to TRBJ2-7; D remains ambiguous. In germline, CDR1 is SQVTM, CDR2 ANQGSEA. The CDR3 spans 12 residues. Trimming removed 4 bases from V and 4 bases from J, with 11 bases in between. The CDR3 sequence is CSVAGYHYEQYF. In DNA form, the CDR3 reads TGCAGCGTTGCAGGTTACCATTACGAGCAGTACTTC.

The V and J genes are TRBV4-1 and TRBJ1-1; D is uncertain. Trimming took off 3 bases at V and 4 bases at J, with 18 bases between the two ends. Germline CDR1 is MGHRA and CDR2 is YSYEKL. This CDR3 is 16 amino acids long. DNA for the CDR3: TGCGCCAGCAGCCACGTACAGAGCTCGCTTACCACTGAAGCTTTCTTT. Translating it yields CASSHVQSSLTTEAFF.

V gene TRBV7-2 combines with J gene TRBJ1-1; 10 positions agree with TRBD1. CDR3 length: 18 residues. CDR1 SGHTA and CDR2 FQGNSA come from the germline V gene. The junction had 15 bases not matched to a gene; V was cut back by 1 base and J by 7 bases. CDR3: CASSLVSGTGVFGGEAFF. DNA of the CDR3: TGTGCCAGCAGCTTAGTCAGCGGGACAGGGGTCTTCGGAGGTGAAGCTTTCTTT.

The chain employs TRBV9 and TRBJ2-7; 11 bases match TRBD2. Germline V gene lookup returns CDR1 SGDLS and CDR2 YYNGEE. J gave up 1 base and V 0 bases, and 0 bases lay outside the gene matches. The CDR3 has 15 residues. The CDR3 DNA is TGTGCCAGCAGCGTAGGACTAGCGGGGTCCTACGAGCAGTACTTC. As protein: CASSVGLAGSYEQYF.

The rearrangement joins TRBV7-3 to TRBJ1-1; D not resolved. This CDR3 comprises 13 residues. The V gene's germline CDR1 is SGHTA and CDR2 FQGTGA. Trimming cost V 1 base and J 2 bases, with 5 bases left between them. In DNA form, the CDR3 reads TGTGCCAGCAGCTTAAACAGTAACACTGAAGCTTTCTTT. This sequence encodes CASSLNSNTEAFF.

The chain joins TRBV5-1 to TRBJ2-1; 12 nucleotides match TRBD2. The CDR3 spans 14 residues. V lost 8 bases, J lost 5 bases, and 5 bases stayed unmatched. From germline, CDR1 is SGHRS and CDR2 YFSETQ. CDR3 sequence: CASVGLAGNNEQFF. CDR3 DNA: TGCGCCAGTGTTGGACTAGCGGGAAACAATGAGCAGTTCTTC.

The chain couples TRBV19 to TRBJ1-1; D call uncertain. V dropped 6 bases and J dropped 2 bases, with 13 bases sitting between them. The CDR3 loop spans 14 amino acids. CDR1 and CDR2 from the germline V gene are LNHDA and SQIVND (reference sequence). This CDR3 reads CASSPGNVNTEAFF. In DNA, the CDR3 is TGTGCCAGTAGCCCGGGAAATGTAAACACTGAAGCTTTCTTT.

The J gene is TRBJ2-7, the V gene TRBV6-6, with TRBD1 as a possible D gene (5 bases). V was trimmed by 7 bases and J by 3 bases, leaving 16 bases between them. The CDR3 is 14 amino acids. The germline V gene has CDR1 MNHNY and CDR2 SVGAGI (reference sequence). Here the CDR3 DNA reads TGTGCCAGCACCCCATTGGGGCTCGGCTACGAGCAGTACTTC. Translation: CASTPLGLGYEQYF.

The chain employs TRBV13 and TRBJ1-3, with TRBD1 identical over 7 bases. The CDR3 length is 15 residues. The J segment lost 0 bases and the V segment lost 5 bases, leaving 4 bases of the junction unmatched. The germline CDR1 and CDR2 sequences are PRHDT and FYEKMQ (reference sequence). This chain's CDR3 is CASSLGTDSGNTIYF. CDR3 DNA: TGTGCCAGCAGCCTCGGGACAGACTCTGGAAACACCATATATTTT.

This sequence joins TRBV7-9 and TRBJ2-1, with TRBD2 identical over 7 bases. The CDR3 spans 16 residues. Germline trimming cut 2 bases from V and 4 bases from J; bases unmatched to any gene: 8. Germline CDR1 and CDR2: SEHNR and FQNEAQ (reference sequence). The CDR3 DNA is TGTGCCAGCAGCTTACGCCCCGGACTAGAATACAATGAGCAGTTCTTC. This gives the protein CASSLRPGLEYNEQFF.

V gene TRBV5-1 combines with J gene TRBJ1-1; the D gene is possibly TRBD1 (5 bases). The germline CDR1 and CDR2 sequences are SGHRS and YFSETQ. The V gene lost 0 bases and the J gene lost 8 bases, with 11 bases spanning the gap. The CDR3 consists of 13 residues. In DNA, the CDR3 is TGCGCCAGCAGCTTGGGGGGCGGGGTGGAAGCTTTCTTT. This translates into CASSLGGGVEAFF.

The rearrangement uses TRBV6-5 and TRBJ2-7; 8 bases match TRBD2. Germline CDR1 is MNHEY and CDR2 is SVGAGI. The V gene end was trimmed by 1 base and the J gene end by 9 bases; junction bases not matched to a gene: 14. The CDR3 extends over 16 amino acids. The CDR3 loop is CASSYLPGGSQSGQYF. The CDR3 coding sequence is TGTGCCAGCAGTTACTTACCGGGAGGGAGTCAATCCGGGCAGTACTTC.

The CDR3 loop reads CASSSTGGFYEQYF. In DNA, the CDR3 is TGTGCCAGCAGTTCAACAGGGGGTTTCTACGAGCAGTACTTC. This chain uses TRBV27 with TRBJ2-7, with 8 positions matching TRBD1. CDR1 and CDR2 (germline): MNHEY, SMNVEV (reference sequence). The CDR3 has 14 amino acids. With V trimmed by 4 bases and J by 3 bases, 5 bases remained unmatched.

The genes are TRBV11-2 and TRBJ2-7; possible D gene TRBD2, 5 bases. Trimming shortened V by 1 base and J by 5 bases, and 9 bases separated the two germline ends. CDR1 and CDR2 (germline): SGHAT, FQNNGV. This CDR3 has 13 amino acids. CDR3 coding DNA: TGTGCCAGCAGCTTAGCTCCCGGGAACGAGCAGTACTTC. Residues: CASSLAPGNEQYF.